This TCR beta chain was captured by sequencing in a study of blood T cell repertoires in COVID-19. Per the original data handling: Cell counts per sample came from amplifying reference gene primers. The method was immunoSEQ multiplex PCR; TCRdb's version includes in-frame clones alone and lacks a portion of them. That table furnishes V, J and clone size, whereas the DNA furnished D and trimming. The table lists fewer than 200,000 clones, over 75% of them singletons. This clone came up many times. CDR3 length: 13 residues. CDR1 and CDR2 (germline): MDHEN, SYDVKM. V was pared by 4 bases and J by 5 bases, with 11 bases between.

The chain couples TRBV28 to TRBJ2-5; D may be TRBD1 (6 bases). The source material was peripheral blood. The source is a woman in her seventies with acute or convalescent COVID-19. CDR3 residues: CASSSTGWETQYF. For the CDR3, the DNA is TGTGCCAGCAGTTCAACAGGGTGGGAGACCCAGTACTTC. The entire variable domain, with the rest obtained from reference TRBV28 and TRBJ2-5, is as follows: DVKVTQSSRYLVKRTGEKVFLECVQDMDHENMFWYRQDPGLGLRLIYFSYDVKMKEKGDIPEGYSVSREKKERFSLILESASTNQTSMYLCASSSTGWETQYFGPGTRLLVL.